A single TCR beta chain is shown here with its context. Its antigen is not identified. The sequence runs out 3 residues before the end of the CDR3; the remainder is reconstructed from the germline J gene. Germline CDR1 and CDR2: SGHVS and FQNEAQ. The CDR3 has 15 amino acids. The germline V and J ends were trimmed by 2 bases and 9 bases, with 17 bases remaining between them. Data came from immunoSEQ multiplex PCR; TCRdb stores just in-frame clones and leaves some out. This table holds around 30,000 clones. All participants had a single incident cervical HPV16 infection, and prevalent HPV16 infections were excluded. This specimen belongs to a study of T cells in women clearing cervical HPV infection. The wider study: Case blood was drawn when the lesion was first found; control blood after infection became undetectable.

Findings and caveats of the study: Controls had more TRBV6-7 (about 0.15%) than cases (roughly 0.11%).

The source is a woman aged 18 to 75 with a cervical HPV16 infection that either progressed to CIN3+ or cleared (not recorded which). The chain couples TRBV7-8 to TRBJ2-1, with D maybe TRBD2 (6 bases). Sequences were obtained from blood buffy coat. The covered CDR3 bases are TGTGCCAGCAGCTTAAGGGACTCCCTAGGTGGTGAG. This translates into CASSLRDSLGGE. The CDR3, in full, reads CASSLRDSLGGEQFF.